This T cell receptor (beta chain) was sequenced for a study of Graves' ophthalmopathy and Graves' hyperthyroidism. General study findings and limits: Progression of ophthalmopathy was predicted by the model with around 70% sensitivity and about 72% specificity.

As regards this clonotype: What it binds is not known.

RNA transcripts were the source from which TCR beta CDR3 regions were amplified. First-round RT-PCR employed HTBI primers, with a second-round multiplex PCR after it. TCRdb processed the multiplex PCR reads anew with MiXCR; each CDR3 protein has one entry. The sample holds almost 40,000 distinct CDR3 sequences, about half seen once. The diagnostic workup employed clinical symptoms, serum thyroxine, TRAb, thyroid ultrasound and orbital computed tomography. Isolation of PBMCs was performed using over 8.5 ml of fresh peripheral blood. The V gene end was trimmed by 4 bases and the J gene end by 6 bases; junction bases not matched to a gene: 2. CDR3 length: 15 residues. Germline CDR1 is ENHRY and CDR2 is SYGVKD.

The rearrangement joins TRBV10-3 to TRBJ2-2; 13 bases line up with TRBD2. This sequence was found in an adult woman with stable Graves' hyperthyroidism. Source material: peripheral blood. CDR3 sequence (DNA): TGTGCCATCAGTGGGACTAGCGGGAGTGCCGGGGAGCTGTTTTTT. Protein product: CAISGTSGSAGELFF.